Listed below are T cell receptor beta chains from one sample, sequenced in a study of identical twins. TCRdb ran MiXCR on the 5' RACE reads and lists one entry per CDR3 protein. This sample has under 1 million distinct CDR3 sequences, with approximately 13% found just once. The same data also contributed to another study, on yellow fever vaccine responses in identical twins.

The sequencing input was PBMCs. These receptors were collected from a woman in her late teens or twenties in good health. Each CDR3 is given with its conserved first and last residue. The D gene is left open where the match is weak. The size field is filled for only some rows; it gives once, few, many or a size class.

.,TRBV15,TRBD2,TRBJ2-3,TGTGCCACCAGCAGAGGACTAGCGGGAGAAGAGGAGTATTTT,CATSRGLAGEEEYF
many,TRBV10-3,.,TRBJ2-1,TGTGCCATCAGTGAGTCGACGGGAAACTCCTACAATGAGCAGTTCTTC,CAISESTGNSYNEQFF
many,TRBV25-1,.,TRBJ1-3,TGTGCCAGCAGTGAATATGAAGCTAAGGGAAACACCATATATTTT,CASSEYEAKGNTIYF
few,TRBV12-3/TRBV12-4,.,TRBJ2-2,TGTGCCAGCGGACTATGGGGGATCGCCGGGGAGCTGTTTTTT,CASGLWGIAGELFF
.,TRBV6-2/TRBV6-3,.,TRBJ2-7,TGTGCCAGCAGAACCCCGGCCCCGGGGGAGCAGTACTTC,CASRTPAPGEQYF
few,TRBV15,.,TRBJ1-6,TGTGCCACCAGCGGGGGGTTGTCACCCCTCCACTTT,CATSGGLSPLHF
.,TRBV28,TRBD2,TRBJ2-7,TGTGCCAGTTTAGCGGGAGGGGGCTACGAGCAGTACTTC,CASLAGGGYEQYF
.,TRBV12-3/TRBV12-4,.,TRBJ2-5,TGTGCCAGCAGTTTCTCAATACAGGAATTTGAGACCCAGTACTTC,CASSFSIQEFETQYF
many,TRBV5-5,.,TRBJ2-1,TGTGCCAGCAGCCTGGGTTGGCTAGGAGACAATGAGCAGTTCTTC,CASSLGWLGDNEQFF
few,TRBV4-1,.,TRBJ2-7,TGCGCCAGCAGCCAATTCGACAACTCCTACGAGCAGTACTTC,CASSQFDNSYEQYF
few,TRBV3-1,.,TRBJ1-1,TGTGCCAGCAGCCTGCTGACCCCTCGGACTGAAGCTTTCTTT,CASSLLTPRTEAFF
few,TRBV7-6,.,TRBJ1-1,TGTGCCAGCAGCCGTGGGAATATGAACACTGAAGCTTTCTTT,CASSRGNMNTEAFF
.,TRBV12-5,TRBD2,TRBJ2-2,TGTGCTAGTGGCCTGGCCGGGAGAGGACTAGCGGGACCCAACACCGGGGAGCTGTTTTTT,CASGLAGRGLAGPNTGELFF
few,TRBV7-9,.,TRBJ2-7,TGTGCCAGCAGCTTTAGAGGGGAACCCTACGAGCAGTACTTC,CASSFRGEPYEQYF
.,TRBV5-1,TRBD1,TRBJ1-1,TGCGCCAGCAGCGGGGGACAGGGCGGCACTGAAGCTTTCTTT,CASSGGQGGTEAFF
.,TRBV2,TRBD1,TRBJ2-1,TGTGCCAGCAGGGGACAGGGAGACTACAATGAGCAGTTCTTC,CASRGQGDYNEQFF
.,TRBV6-2/TRBV6-3,TRBD1,TRBJ1-2,TGTGCCAGCAGTTCCGAACAGGGGTACTATGGCTACACCTTC,CASSSEQGYYGYTF
.,TRBV7-9,TRBD1,TRBJ1-2,TGTGCCAGCAGCGGCCAGGGGGATGGCTACACCTTC,CASSGQGDGYTF
.,TRBV12-3/TRBV12-4,TRBD2,TRBJ2-2,TGTGCCAGCAGTTTCTTTGGAGCGGGAGGGCCGGCCGGGGAGCTGTTTTTT,CASSFFGAGGPAGELFF
once,TRBV7-6,.,TRBJ2-2,TGTGCCAGCAGCTTAGCGGGCGGTGTCTTGAACACCGGGGAGCTGTTTTTT,CASSLAGGVLNTGELFF
.,TRBV7-9,.,TRBJ1-2,TGTGCCAGCAGCTTAGTACGGGAGGCTGATGGCTACACCTTC,CASSLVREADGYTF
few,TRBV7-6,TRBD1,TRBJ1-2,TGTGCCAGCAGCTCGAACTCGGGACAGAGATTTTATGGCTACACCTTC,CASSSNSGQRFYGYTF
.,TRBV18,.,TRBJ2-5,TGTGCCAGCTCACCAAGCCGAACAGAGCGCCAAGAGACCCAGTACTTC,CASSPSRTERQETQYF
.,TRBV6-1,TRBD1,TRBJ1-5,TGTGCCAGCAGGCAGACAGGGGTAAACCAGCCCCAGCATTTT,CASRQTGVNQPQHF
.,TRBV5-1,.,TRBJ2-1,TGCGCCAGCAGCTTGGATGGGGCCCGGCACAATGAGCAGTTCTTC,CASSLDGARHNEQFF
.,TRBV5-6,.,TRBJ2-3,TGTGCCAGCAGCTTGGAGGGCAGGTGGGGCACAGATACGCAGTATTTT,CASSLEGRWGTDTQYF